Each of the 5 T cell receptor beta chains below was sequenced from the same sample in a study of a mutant IDH1 vaccine in newly diagnosed glioma (dated by TCRdb to 2020 to 2023). According to the study, the label for this sample's time point signals: week 11, during vaccination. A 20-mer mutant IDH1 peptide at 300 micrograms in Montanide made up each vaccine dose, which was injected subcutaneously together with topical imiquimod. Antigen specificity for these receptors is unknown. Preparation of the library involved the immunoSEQ multiplex PCR assay. TCRdb provides this immuneACCESS table in a form limited to in-frame rearrangements. Some clones are lacking; in checked studies, under half of them reflect an unresolved V gene, and why the rest are absent is not known. The sample has 50,000 to 75,000 clones on record, 80% of them singletons. The ten largest clones represent over 4.5% of the sample.

The starting material was PBMCs, obtained from a glioma patient whose treatment included an IDH1 peptide vaccine. The receptor set was obtained from a man aged 45-65 years with glioma.

The chain has TRBV19 and TRBJ2-5; D ambiguous. CDR1 is LNHDA, CDR2 SQIVND, per germline (reference sequence). This CDR3 is 11 amino acids long. Trimming took 5 bases from V and 4 from J, leaving 5 bases between them. The CDR3 DNA reads TGTGCCAGTAGTGTCAGAGAGACCCAGTACTTC. Amino acid sequence: CASSVRETQYF.

For this clone: Other DNA sequences from this sample encode an identical CDR3 as well. The J gene is TRBJ2-7, the V gene TRBV5-6; D gene uncertain. Trimming cost V 0 bases and J 2 bases, with 3 bases left between them. Germline loops: CDR1 SGHDT, CDR2 YYEEEE. This CDR3 has 12 amino acids. CDR3 sequence: CASSLGAYEQYF. The CDR3, as DNA: TGTGCCAGCAGCTTGGGAGCCTACGAGCAGTACTTC.

The CDR3 DNA follows: TGCGCCAGCAGGCCAAGCGGAGTTAGCAATCAGCCCCAGCATTTT. Protein sequence: CASRPSGVSNQPQHF. J is TRBJ1-5 and V is TRBV5-1; no clear D. V lost 5 bases and J lost 0, with 12 bases in between. This CDR3 spans 15 amino acids. In germline, CDR1 is SGHRS, CDR2 YFSETQ.

The chain has TRBV27 and TRBJ1-4, with unresolved D. With 6 bases removed from V and 0 bases from J, the gap between germline ends came to 8 bases. The CDR3 has 14 residues. The germline V gene has CDR1 MNHEY and CDR2 SMNVEV (reference sequence). CDR3 DNA: TGTGCCAGCAGACCATTACCAACTAATGAAAAACTGTTTTTT. Amino acid sequence: CASRPLPTNEKLFF.

The chain employs TRBV19 and TRBJ1-1; TRBD1 agrees at 8 bases. The CDR3 spans 15 residues. The V and J ends lost 2 bases and 1 base, in that order; junction bases with no gene match: 3. Germline values: CDR1 LNHDA, CDR2 SQIVND (reference sequence). CDR3 protein: CASSITGGGNTEAFF. CDR3 bases: TGTGCCAGTAGTATAACAGGGGGGGGGAACACTGAAGCTTTCTTT.